The 21 T cell receptor beta chains given below trace back to one sample, sequenced in a study of technical replicates of blood from a few donors. TCRdb's table, derived via immunoSEQ multiplex PCR, lists solely in-frame clones and lacks some. Among around 70,000 clones listed, approximately 93% were seen once. The material sequenced was T cells isolated from PBMCs. These receptors came from a human donor in good health.

V usage is TRBV30 and J usage is TRBJ2-3; maybe TRBD2 (5 bases). CDR1 GTSNPN and CDR2 SVGIG come from the germline V gene (reference sequence). The CDR3 loop spans 12 amino acids. V was trimmed by 5 bases and J by 2 bases, leaving 8 bases between them. CDR3 DNA sequence: TGTGCCTGGCGAGCGGACACAGATACGCAGTATTTT. This sequence encodes CAWRADTDTQYF. Looking up the rest from reference TRBV30 and TRBJ2-3 gives the full variable domain: SQTIHQWPATLVQPVGSPLSLECTVEGTSNPNLYWYRQAAGRGLQLLFYSVGIGQISSEVPQNLSASRPQDRQFILSSKKLLLSDSGFYLCAWRADTDTQYFGPGTRLTVL.

The chain couples TRBV19 to TRBJ2-5; D gene unclear. The CDR3 spans 16 residues. V lost 3 bases, J lost 1 base, and 15 bases lay in between. Germline V gives CDR1 LNHDA, CDR2 SQIVND (reference sequence). CDR3 residues: CASSMSVSHFQETQYF. In DNA, the CDR3 is TGTGCCAGTAGTATGTCGGTTAGTCACTTCCAAGAGACCCAGTACTTC.

The chain uses TRBV5-6 and TRBJ2-7; 8 nucleotides match TRBD1. Losses at the gene ends were 5 bases for V and 3 bases for J; bases not matched to a gene: 4. Germline V gene lookup returns CDR1 SGHDT and CDR2 YYEEEE. The CDR3 is 13 residues long. The CDR3 spells CASRYTGGYEQYF. CDR3 DNA: TGTGCCAGCAGGTATACAGGGGGCTACGAGCAGTACTTC. Supplemented by reference TRBV5-6 and TRBJ2-7, the full variable domain reads DAGVTQSPTHLIKTRGQQVTLRCSPKSGHDTVSWYQQALGQGPQFIFQYYEEEERQRGNFPDRFSGHQFPNYSSELNVNALLLGDSALYLCASRYTGGYEQYFGPGTRLTVT.

CDR3 region: CSASPEGANVLTF. The CDR3 nucleotides read TGCAGCGCAAGCCCGGAGGGGGCCAACGTCCTGACTTTC. The V and J genes are TRBV29-1 and TRBJ2-6; D gene unclear. Germline V lookup: CDR1 SQVTM, CDR2 ANQGSEA. V was pared by 7 bases and J by 4 bases, with 11 bases between. The CDR3 consists of 13 residues.

This clone is a singleton in its sample. The V gene is TRBV19, the J gene TRBJ1-1; the match to TRBD1 covers 8 bases. The CDR3 is 14 amino acids. The germline CDR1 and CDR2 sequences are LNHDA and SQIVND (reference sequence). V gave up 2 bases and J gave up 5 bases; unmatched junction bases: 4. The chain's CDR3 is CASSINGQGTEAFF. The CDR3 DNA sequence: TGTGCCAGTAGTATAAATGGACAGGGAACTGAAGCTTTCTTT. Full variable domain (remainder filled in from reference TRBV19 and TRBJ1-1): DGGITQSPKYLFRKEGQNVTLSCEQNLNHDAMYWYRQDPGQGLRLIYYSQIVNDFQKGDIAEGYSVSREKKESFPLTVTSAQKNPTAFYLCASSINGQGTEAFFGQGTRLTVV.

This chain uses TRBV9 with TRBJ1-1, with D maybe TRBD1 (5 bases). Looked up from germline, CDR1 is SGDLS and CDR2 is YYNGEE. This CDR3 is built from 13 residues. Trimming shortened V by 2 bases and J by 8 bases, and 13 bases separated the two germline ends. In DNA, the CDR3 is TGTGCCAGCAGCGTGGATCTACCAGGGGAAGCTTTCTTT. This codes for CASSVDLPGEAFF.

The chain joins TRBV19 to TRBJ2-7; 10 positions agree with TRBD2. Unmatched junction bases numbered 2, after V lost 1 base and J lost 2 bases. Germline CDR1 and CDR2: LNHDA and SQIVND (reference sequence). The CDR3 is 15 amino acids. CDR3 sequence: CASSIVTSGTYEQYF. In nucleotides, the CDR3 is TGTGCCAGTAGTATAGTCACTAGCGGGACCTACGAGCAGTACTTC.

The chain couples TRBV11-3 to TRBJ1-2; 7 bases agree with TRBD1. From germline, CDR1 is SGHNT and CDR2 YENEEA. J gave up 4 bases and V 3 bases, and 5 bases lay outside the gene matches. This CDR3 is built from 14 residues. This chain's CDR3 is CASSFRQGAYGYTF. In DNA form, the CDR3 reads TGTGCCAGCAGCTTTCGACAGGGTGCCTATGGCTACACCTTC.

This chain links TRBV2 with TRBJ2-4; 10 bases fit TRBD2. Trimming cost V 6 bases and J 1 base; bases outside gene matches: 15. Germline V gives CDR1 SNHLY, CDR2 FYNNEI. The CDR3 is 19 amino acids. The CDR3 sequence: CASSERLAGAAVAKNIQYF. CDR3 in DNA: TGTGCCAGCAGCGAAAGGCTAGCGGGAGCTGCGGTGGCCAAAAACATTCAGTACTTC.

The CDR3, as DNA: TGCGCCAGCAGCTTTGGTGTGTCAGGGGGGCTTTTAAACATTCAGTACTTC. This gives the protein CASSFGVSGGLLNIQYF. The J gene is TRBJ2-4, the V gene TRBV5-1, with D possibly matching TRBD1 (7 bases). Trimming stripped 2 bases from V and 6 bases from J, with 21 bases between. This CDR3 has 17 residues. Germline V CDR1 and CDR2: SGHRS, YFSETQ.

The J gene is TRBJ2-3, the V gene TRBV30; possible D gene TRBD2, 5 bases. Germline V gene lookup returns CDR1 GTSNPN and CDR2 SVGIG (reference sequence). CDR3 size: 12 residues. Trimming removed 2 bases at V and 3 bases at J, with 6 bases between. The CDR3 coding sequence is TGTGCCTGGAGTCCGGGAACAGATACGCAGTATTTT. As protein: CAWSPGTDTQYF.

CDR3: CASSFGGQGGTEAFF. DNA for the CDR3: TGCGCCAGCAGTTTTGGGGGTCAGGGAGGCACTGAAGCTTTCTTT. The chain combines TRBV5-1 with TRBJ1-1, with a weak D call TRBD1 (5 bases). This CDR3 region has 15 residues. CDR1 and CDR2 (germline): SGHRS, YFSETQ. V lost 5 bases, J lost 4 bases, and 18 bases lay in between.

V is TRBV25-1 and J is TRBJ2-2; TRBD2 might be the D (5 bases). With 7 bases removed from V and 0 bases from J, the gap between germline ends came to 12 bases. The CDR3 is 15 residues long. Germline CDR1 MGHDK, CDR2 SYGVNS. As DNA, the CDR3 is TGTGCCAGCACGGAGAGAGGGACGAACACCGGGGAGCTGTTTTTT. Its protein product is CASTERGTNTGELFF.

V usage is TRBV27 and J usage is TRBJ2-3, with D possibly matching TRBD2 (6 bases). This CDR3 is built from 14 residues. The V and J ends lost 3 bases and 1 base respectively, with 8 bases between them. From germline, CDR1 is MNHEY and CDR2 SMNVEV (reference sequence). In DNA, the CDR3 is TGTGCCAGCAGTTTGGCTAGCGGCACAGATACGCAGTATTTT. Its translation is CASSLASGTDTQYF.

This rearrangement joins TRBV19 to TRBJ2-1; TRBD1 aligns across 12 bases. V was clipped by 6 bases and J by 9 bases; unmatched bases: 6. This CDR3 has 14 amino acids. Germline V gene lookup returns CDR1 LNHDA and CDR2 SQIVND (reference sequence). CDR3 DNA sequence: TGTGCCAGTAGGCCGGGACAGGGGGCTAGTGAGCAGTTCTTC. This gives the protein CASRPGQGASEQFF.

The CDR3 DNA follows: TGCGCCAGCAGCCGGAAGAACCCCCAGGGGCAGAACGAGCAGTACTTC. Amino acids: CASSRKNPQGQNEQYF. The chain links TRBV4-1 to TRBJ2-7; TRBD1 might be the D (6 bases). The CDR3 is made up of 16 amino acids. V was pared by 4 bases and J by 5 bases, with 21 bases between. The germline gives CDR1 MGHRA, CDR2 YSYEKL.

For the CDR3, the DNA is TGTGCCAGCAGCGTGGAGCGGGAGTTAGAGACCCAGTACTTC. Its protein product is CASSVERELETQYF. The rearrangement joins TRBV5-4 to TRBJ2-5; 8 bases agree with TRBD2. The CDR3 is made up of 14 amino acids. Per germline, CDR1 SGHNT and CDR2 YYREEE (reference sequence). V lost 4 bases to trimming and J lost 4 bases; unmatched junction nucleotides: 6. Based on the CDR3 plus reference TRBV5-4 and TRBJ2-5, the full variable domain is ETGVTQSPTHLIKTRGQQVTLRCSSQSGHNTVSWYQQALGQGPQFIFQYYREEENGRGNFPPRFSGLQFPNYSSELNVNALELDDSALYLCASSVERELETQYFGPGTRLLVL.

The gene calls are TRBV19 and TRBJ2-7, with 11 bases matching TRBD2. Germline CDR1 reads LNHDA; CDR2 reads SQIVND (reference sequence). The V gene end was trimmed by 4 bases and the J gene end by 7 bases; junction bases not matched to a gene: 9. The CDR3 totals 15 residues. The CDR3 DNA follows: TGTGCCAGTAGTACCACTAGCGGGAGAACGGGGGAGCAGTACTTC. Encoded protein: CASSTTSGRTGEQYF.

The V call is TRBV28, the J call TRBJ2-1; D unresolved. CDR1 is MDHEN, CDR2 SYDVKM, per germline. There are 15 residues in the CDR3. With 5 bases removed from V and 0 bases from J, the gap between germline ends came to 11 bases. Here the CDR3 reads CASSLQPFSYNEQFF. DNA for the CDR3: TGTGCCAGCAGTCTACAGCCTTTCTCCTACAATGAGCAGTTCTTC.

The chain combines TRBV14 with TRBJ2-1; 9 nucleotides match TRBD2. Germline V gene lookup returns CDR1 SGHDN and CDR2 FVKESK. After removal of 4 bases from V and 2 bases from J, the junction contained 3 bases not matched to a gene. The CDR3 sequence is 15 residues long. The CDR3 coding sequence is TGTGCCAGCAGCCTTAGCGGGAGTCCCTACAATGAGCAGTTCTTC. Encoded protein: CASSLSGSPYNEQFF.

CDR3 in amino acids: CASREGQTEAFF. DNA for the CDR3: TGCGCCAGCAGGGAGGGGCAAACTGAAGCTTTCTTT. V and J are TRBV10-2 and TRBJ1-1; possible D gene TRBD1, 5 bases. V was trimmed by 6 bases and J by 5 bases, leaving 10 bases between them. Germline CDR1 is WSHSY and CDR2 is SAAADI. The CDR3 has 12 residues.